This paragraph reports one T cell receptor beta chain. Its antigen specificity is not known. The sample holds no much larger clone one base away, and base qualities are not on file. The sample is drawn from a study of CD8 T cells in Susac syndrome (dated by TCRdb to between 2018 and 2021). Describing the broader study: Among the Susac syndrome patients who were sequenced, clinically active disease was present in six and clinical remission was observed in fewer than 10. Susac syndrome patients were therapy-naive, on corticosteroids (some also receiving IVIg), or on IVIg alone at blood withdrawal. Repertoire sequencing was used to test whether CD8+ T cell activation and differentiation in Susac syndrome was antigen driven. The study compared CD8+ T cell repertoire clonality among about a dozen healthy donors, some 14 Susac syndrome patients and approximately 16 multiple sclerosis patients.

RNA was extracted using the RNeasy kit, and roughly 0.5 to 1 ug of the RNA was reverse transcribed with random hexamers. TCR beta CDR3 regions were amplified with the immunoSEQ multiplex PCR assay covering 54 Vbeta and 13 Jbeta segments. PCR amplification bias was corrected using a synthetic template baseline for primer optimization and computational correction. The paper's processing steps were these. Reads were annotated to V, D and J genes per IMGT and analyzed with immunoSEQ Analyzer, keeping only productive sequences. Clonality was calculated as one minus the Shannon entropy normalized by log2 of the number of productive unique sequences. For each patient and control, public and private clones were evaluated within the 100 most prevalent clones. A clone was defined as Susac-specific if it was absent from the healthy and MS cohorts, from roughly 980 published viral clones and from other ImmuneACCESS disease sequences. TCRdb ran its own pipeline on the public reads, namely fastp trimming at Q25 and MiXCR clone calling, and kept in-frame beta chains. Duplicate CDR3 protein sequences are folded into a single record with the most common DNA and genes. In this record, the V and J calls reflect TCRdb's handling and not the investigators' own analysis. Counted in this sample were 80,000 to 90,000 distinct CDR3 sequences; around 95% of them appeared once. The ten most abundant clones make up under 0.5% of the sample.

Peripheral blood CD8+ and CD4+ T cells from healthy donors, Susac syndrome patients and multiple sclerosis patients were profiled using high-throughput TCR beta sequencing. The Susac syndrome patients fulfilled recently defined diagnostic criteria for either definite or probable disease. Bulk CD8+ and CD4+ T cells were purified by magnetic negative isolation, whereas CD8+ TEMRA cells were enriched by FACS. Blood was collected in EDTA tubes and processed within 24 hours, with PBMCs isolated through density gradient centrifugation. PBMCs intended for TCR sequencing were frozen in liquid nitrogen and were later thawed in a 37 degrees C water bath. Purity of sorted or isolated CD4+, CD8+ and CD8+ TEMRA cells was at least 90%. What the study reported, not specific to this receptor: The number of individuals in the TCR sequencing and HLA analysis was recognized as being relatively small. Fewer than 20 Susac-specific public clones were identified in the total CD8+ repertoire, and roughly five Susac-specific public clones were identified in the CD8+ TEMRA repertoire. Clonal expansion was observed in Susac syndrome CD8+ repertoires, with the highest expansion in CD8+ TEMRA cells and greater expansion in clinically active than in remitting patients.

Sequences were obtained from CD8+ T cells from PBMCs. The source of this sequence is a human donor with Susac syndrome.

The nucleotide sequence is given as TGTGCCAGCAGCGTGTGGACCGAAGGCACCGGGGAGCTGTTTTTT. Its product reads: CASSVWTEGTGELFF. The V gene is TRBV9 and the J gene is TRBJ2-2, with no D gene named confidently. V and J are truncated by 2 bases and 4 bases respectively, leaving an intervening sequence of 12 bases. CDR1 is given as SGDLS and CDR2 as YYNGEE, both from the germline V gene. Counted from cysteine to phenylalanine, this CDR3 has 15 amino acids. The sequence is cut down to CDR3 DNA, 45 bases in frame from base 1.